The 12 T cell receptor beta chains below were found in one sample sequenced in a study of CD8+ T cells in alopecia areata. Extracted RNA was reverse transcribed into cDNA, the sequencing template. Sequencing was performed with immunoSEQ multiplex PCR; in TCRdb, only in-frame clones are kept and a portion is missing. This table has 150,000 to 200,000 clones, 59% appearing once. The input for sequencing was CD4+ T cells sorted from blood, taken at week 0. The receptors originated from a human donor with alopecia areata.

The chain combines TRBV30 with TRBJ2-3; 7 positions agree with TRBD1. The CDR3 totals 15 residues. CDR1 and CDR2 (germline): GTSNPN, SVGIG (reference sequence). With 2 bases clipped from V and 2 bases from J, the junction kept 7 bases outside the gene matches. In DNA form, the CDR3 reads TGTGCCTGGAGTAAACCGGGACAGTCCACAGATACGCAGTATTTT. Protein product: CAWSKPGQSTDTQYF.

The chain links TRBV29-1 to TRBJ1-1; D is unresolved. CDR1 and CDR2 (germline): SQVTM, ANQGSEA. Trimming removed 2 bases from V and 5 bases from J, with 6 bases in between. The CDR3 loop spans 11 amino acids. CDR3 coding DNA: TGCAGCGTTGAAACGGAAACTGAAGCTTTCTTT. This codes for CSVETETEAFF.

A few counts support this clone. The CDR3 spells CSVLDNSGTQPQHF. CDR3 sequence (DNA): TGCAGCGTCCTGGACAACTCCGGCACTCAGCCCCAGCATTTT. The rearrangement uses TRBV29-1 and TRBJ1-5; a weak D match, TRBD1 (5 bases). Per the germline V gene, CDR1 is SQVTM and CDR2 is ANQGSEA. There are 14 residues in the CDR3. V dropped 6 bases and J dropped 6 bases, with 18 bases sitting between them. Full variable domain (missing parts from reference TRBV29-1 and TRBJ1-5): SAVISQKPSRDICQRGTSLTIQCQVDSQVTMMFWYRQQPGQSLTLIATANQGSEATYESGFVIDKFPISRPNLTFSTLTVSNMSPEDSSIYLCSVLDNSGTQPQHFGDGTRLSIL.

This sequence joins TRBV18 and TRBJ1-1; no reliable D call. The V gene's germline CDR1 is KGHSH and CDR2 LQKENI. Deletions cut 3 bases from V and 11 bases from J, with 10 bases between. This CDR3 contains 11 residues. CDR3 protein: CASSPKETAFF. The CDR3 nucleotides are TGTGCCAGCTCACCTAAGGAGACTGCTTTCTTT.

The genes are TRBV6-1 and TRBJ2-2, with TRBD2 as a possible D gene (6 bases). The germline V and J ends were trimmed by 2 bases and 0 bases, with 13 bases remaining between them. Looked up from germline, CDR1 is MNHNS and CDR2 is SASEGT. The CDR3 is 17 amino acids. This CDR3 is CASSEFGLSTNTGELFF. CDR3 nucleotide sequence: TGTGCCAGCAGTGAATTCGGACTATCTACGAACACCGGGGAGCTGTTTTTT.

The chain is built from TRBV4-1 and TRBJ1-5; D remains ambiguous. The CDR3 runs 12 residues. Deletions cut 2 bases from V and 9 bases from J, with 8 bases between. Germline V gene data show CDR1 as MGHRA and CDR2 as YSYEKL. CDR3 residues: CASSQRRGPQHF. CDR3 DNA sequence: TGCGCCAGCAGCCAAAGAAGAGGGCCCCAGCATTTT.

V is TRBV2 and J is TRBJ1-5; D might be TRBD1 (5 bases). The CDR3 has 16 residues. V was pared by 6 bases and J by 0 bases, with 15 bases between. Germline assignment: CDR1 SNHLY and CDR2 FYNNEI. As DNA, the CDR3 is TGTGCCAGCAGGGGACCCCGGGGCTATAGCAATCAGCCCCAGCATTTT. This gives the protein CASRGPRGYSNQPQHF.

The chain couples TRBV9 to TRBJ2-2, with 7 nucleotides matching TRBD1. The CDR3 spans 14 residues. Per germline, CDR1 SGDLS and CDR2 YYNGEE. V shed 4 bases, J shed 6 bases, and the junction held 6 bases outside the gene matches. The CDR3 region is CASSPTGAAGELFF. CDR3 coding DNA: TGTGCCAGCAGCCCAACAGGGGCAGCCGGGGAGCTGTTTTTT.

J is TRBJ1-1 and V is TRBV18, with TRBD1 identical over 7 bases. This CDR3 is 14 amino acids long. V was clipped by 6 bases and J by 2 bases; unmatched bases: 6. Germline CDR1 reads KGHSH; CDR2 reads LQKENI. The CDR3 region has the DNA TGTGCCAGCTCGCAAAACAGGGGAAACACTGAAGCTTTCTTT. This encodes CASSQNRGNTEAFF. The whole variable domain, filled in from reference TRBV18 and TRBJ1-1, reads NAGVMQNPRHLVRRRGQEARLRCSPMKGHSHVYWYRQLPEEGLKFMVYLQKENIIDESGMPKERFSAEFPKEGPSILRIQQVVRGDSAAYFCASSQNRGNTEAFFGQGTRLTVV.

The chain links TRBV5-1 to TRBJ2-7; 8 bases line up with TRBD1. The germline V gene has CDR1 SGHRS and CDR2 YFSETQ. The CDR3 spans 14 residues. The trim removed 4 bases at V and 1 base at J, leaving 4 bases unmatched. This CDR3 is CASSPRTGSYEQYF. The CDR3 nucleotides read TGCGCCAGCAGCCCTAGGACAGGGTCCTACGAGCAGTACTTC. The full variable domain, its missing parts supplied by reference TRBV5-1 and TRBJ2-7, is KAGVTQTPRYLIKTRGQQVTLSCSPISGHRSVSWYQQTPGQGLQFLFEYFSETQRNKGNFPGRFSGRQFSNSRSEMNVSTLELGDSALYLCASSPRTGSYEQYFGPGTRLTVT.

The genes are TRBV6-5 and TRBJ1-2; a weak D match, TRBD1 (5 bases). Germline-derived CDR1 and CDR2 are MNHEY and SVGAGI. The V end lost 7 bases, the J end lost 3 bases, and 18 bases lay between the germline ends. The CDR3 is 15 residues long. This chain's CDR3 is CASTKDSGYDYGYTF. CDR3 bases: TGTGCCAGCACCAAAGACAGCGGATACGACTATGGCTACACCTTC.

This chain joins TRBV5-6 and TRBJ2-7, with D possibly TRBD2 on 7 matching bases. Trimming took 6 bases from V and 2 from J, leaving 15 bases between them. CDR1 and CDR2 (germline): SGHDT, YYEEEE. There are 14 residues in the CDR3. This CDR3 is CASKIGGHPYEQYF. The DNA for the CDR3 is TGTGCCAGCAAGATCGGGGGGCACCCCTACGAGCAGTACTTC.